Below, 14 T cell receptor beta chains from the same sample are listed, as sequenced in a study of cytomegalovirus exposure and HLA in healthy donors. The PCR employed 60 Vbeta primers together with 13 Jbeta primers. The method was immunoSEQ multiplex PCR; TCRdb's version includes in-frame clones alone and lacks a portion of them. The table shows about 160,000 clones, with 50% to 75% occurring only once. Sequencing was carried out using PBMCs. Source of these receptors: a woman aged 55 to 70 in good health and CMV-seropositive.

This clone has only a few counts. The chain links TRBV6-1 to TRBJ1-5; TRBD1 agrees at 8 bases. In germline, CDR1 is MNHNS, CDR2 SASEGT. CDR3 length: 11 residues. CDR3 bases: TGTGCTCAGGGGGCGGGTCAGCCCCAGCATTTT. This codes for CAQGAGQPQHF.

The sample holds a few counts of this clone. The chain links TRBV28 to TRBJ2-1; 8 bases match TRBD2. The CDR3 has 16 residues. Germline loops: CDR1 MDHEN, CDR2 SYDVKM. V lost 4 bases, J lost 8 bases, and 13 bases stayed unmatched. The CDR3 spells CASSYPGLGRGDEQFF. CDR3 DNA sequence: TGTGCCAGCAGTTATCCGGGACTAGGGAGGGGCGATGAGCAGTTCTTC.

This clone was detected a few times. The J gene is TRBJ1-2, the V gene TRBV5-6; a possible D gene is TRBD1 (6 bases). The CDR3 loop spans 12 amino acids. Trimming removed 2 bases from V and 12 bases from J, with 14 bases in between. From germline, CDR1 is SGHDT and CDR2 YYEEEE. The CDR3 loop is CASSFTRGADTF. CDR3 DNA sequence: TGTGCCAGCAGCTTTACCAGGGGAGCCGACACCTTC.

This rearrangement joins TRBV2 to TRBJ2-7; 8 positions match TRBD1. V was pared by 7 bases and J by 1 base, with 6 bases of the junction left unmatched. Germline V gene sequence: CDR1 SNHLY, CDR2 FYNNEI. This CDR3 is 14 amino acids long. This CDR3 is CASTGQGRSYEQYF. CDR3 sequence (DNA): TGTGCCAGCACCGGACAGGGTCGGTCCTACGAGCAGTACTTC. The entire variable domain, with the rest obtained from reference TRBV2 and TRBJ2-7, is as follows: EPEVTQTPSHQVTQMGQEVILRCVPISNHLYFYWYRQILGQKVEFLVSFYNNEISEKSEIFDDQFSVERPDGSNFTLKIRSTKLEDSAMYFCASTGQGRSYEQYFGPGTRLTVT.

This chain's CDR3 is CASILEGLATTSSTDTQYF. DNA of the CDR3: TGTGCCAGCATCCTAGAGGGACTAGCGACCACCTCTAGCACAGATACGCAGTATTTT. The V and J genes are TRBV28 and TRBJ2-3; TRBD2 matches 10 bases. The CDR3 has 19 amino acids. V was pared by 7 bases and J by 0 bases, with 16 bases of the junction left unmatched. The germline gives CDR1 MDHEN, CDR2 SYDVKM.

The rearrangement joins TRBV11-3 to TRBJ1-5; tentative D call: TRBD1 (6 bases). V was shortened by 7 bases and J by 0 bases, with 13 bases between the two germline ends. The CDR3 extends over 15 amino acids. CDR1 is SGHNT, CDR2 YENEEA, per germline. The CDR3 DNA reads as TGTGCCAGCATCACAGGGTATTATAGCAATCAGCCCCAGCATTTT. Encoded protein: CASITGYYSNQPQHF.

A few counts support this clone. CDR3 residues: CAWSAPGQGRPGELFF. CDR3 DNA: TGTGCCTGGAGTGCACCGGGACAGGGGAGACCCGGGGAGCTGTTTTTT. The V and J genes are TRBV30 and TRBJ2-2; TRBD1 matches 10 bases. Germline V gene sequence: CDR1 GTSNPN, CDR2 SVGIG (reference sequence). V lost 1 base to trimming and J lost 6 bases; unmatched junction nucleotides: 8. CDR3 length equals 16 residues.

The rearrangement uses TRBV19 and TRBJ2-3, with 7 positions matching TRBD2. The CDR3 is 15 amino acids. Germline loops: CDR1 LNHDA, CDR2 SQIVND (reference sequence). J lost 5 bases, V lost 2 bases, and 7 bases had no gene match. The CDR3 coding sequence is TGTGCCAGTAGTATATTTGGCGGGAGAGGAGATACGCAGTATTTT. It yields the protein CASSIFGGRGDTQYF. Using reference TRBV19 and TRBJ2-3 for the parts outside the CDR3, the full variable domain is DGGITQSPKYLFRKEGQNVTLSCEQNLNHDAMYWYRQDPGQGLRLIYYSQIVNDFQKGDIAEGYSVSREKKESFPLTVTSAQKNPTAFYLCASSIFGGRGDTQYFGPGTRLTVL.

The rearrangement joins TRBV6-5 to TRBJ1-2; D remains unclear. The CDR3 runs 15 residues. Germline V CDR1 and CDR2: MNHEY, SVGAGI. The ends were cut back, 0 bases at V and 5 bases at J, with 13 bases in the middle. The CDR3 reads CASSYSDVRGYGYTF. The CDR3, as DNA: TGTGCCAGCAGTTACTCCGATGTGCGGGGATATGGCTACACCTTC.

The chain employs TRBV5-4 and TRBJ2-1; 13 bases line up with TRBD2. The V gene's germline CDR1 is SGHNT and CDR2 YYREEE (reference sequence). J was trimmed by 6 bases and V by 8 bases; bases with no gene match: 23. The CDR3 runs to 20 residues. The CDR3 DNA sequence: TGTGCCAGTTCTTTGGCTACTTGGACTAGCGGGAGCAAAGGCGCCAATGAGCAGTTCTTC. Encoded protein: CASSLATWTSGSKGANEQFF.

The V call is TRBV10-3, the J call TRBJ2-2, with 9 bases aligning to TRBD1. CDR1 ENHRY and CDR2 SYGVKD come from the germline V gene. Trimming at V came to 6 bases and at J to 5 bases, leaving 13 bases not matched to a gene. The CDR3 consists of 17 residues. The CDR3 loop is CAISRDRAPRGTGELFF. The CDR3 region has the DNA TGTGCCATCAGCCGGGACAGGGCCCCCCGGGGGACCGGGGAGCTGTTTTTT.

The gene calls are TRBV5-1 and TRBJ2-2; perhaps TRBD2 as D (6 bases). V was shortened by 3 bases and J by 0 bases, with 9 bases between the two germline ends. CDR1 and CDR2 (germline): SGHRS, YFSETQ. The CDR3 extends over 15 amino acids. CDR3 sequence: CASSSGGTNTGELFF. In nucleotides, the CDR3 is TGCGCCAGCAGCTCCGGCGGGACGAACACCGGGGAGCTGTTTTTT.

This clone was counted between two and nine times. The V call is TRBV28, the J call TRBJ2-7; TRBD1 is a possible D gene (7 bases). Germline CDR1 MDHEN, CDR2 SYDVKM. The CDR3 loop spans 14 amino acids. Deletions cut 1 base from V and 4 bases from J, with 11 bases between. The CDR3 loop reads CASSLSQGGYEQYF. CDR3 in DNA: TGTGCCAGCAGTTTATCGCAGGGGGGATACGAGCAGTACTTC.

The CDR3 DNA reads as TGTGCCAGCAGCCTACAGGGTACAGATACGCAGTATTTT. It specifies CASSLQGTDTQYF. The chain combines TRBV7-9 with TRBJ2-3, with TRBD1 as a possible D gene (6 bases). The V gene's germline CDR1 is SEHNR and CDR2 FQNEAQ (reference sequence). V was trimmed by 5 bases and J by 3 bases, leaving 9 bases between them. This CDR3 has 13 residues.